This T cell receptor (beta chain) was sequenced in a study of post-analysis software for immune sequencing data. Overall study context: Included courses were relapsing-remitting and secondary progressive multiple sclerosis; progressive-relapsing multiple sclerosis was also included. Overall study findings and caveats: Roughly five TRBV segments were significantly more frequent in patients than in controls. TRBV5-6, TRBV5-1 and TRBV20-1 were among these segments.

Prepared libraries of TCR beta cDNA carried unique molecular identifiers. TCRdb fed the PCR reads into MiXCR, producing one record per CDR3 protein. This repertoire shows more than 500,000 distinct CDR3 sequences, roughly 34% found once; its top ten account for under 7%. Per the germline V gene, CDR1 is SGHRS and CDR2 is YFSETQ. V lost 5 bases to trimming and J lost 6 bases; unmatched junction nucleotides: 8. The CDR3 consists of 14 residues. As regards this clonotype: Its antigen is not known.

The sequenced material came from blood. This chain uses TRBV5-1 with TRBJ1-5; TRBD1 agrees at 7 bases. This sequence originates from a girl aged 2-17 years with multiple sclerosis. CDR3 sequence (DNA): TGCGCCAGCAGTACAGGGGAAGGTGCTCAGCCCCAGCATTTT. Protein: CASSTGEGAQPQHF.